This T cell receptor (beta chain) was obtained from a study of PD-1 blockade in classical Hodgkin lymphoma. Study observations and caveats: The study reported lower baseline TCR diversity in newly diagnosed patients than in healthy donors. A significant rise in TCR diversity by C4D1 was seen for CD4+ but not CD8+ cells.

This clone was counted a few times. Its antigen remains unidentified. Some clones are missing from TCRdb's copy, which holds only in-frame ones; the method was immunoSEQ multiplex PCR. This sample yields approximately 17,000 clones, of which 65% are seen a single time; 8.3% belongs to the top ten. All trial patients relapsed after autologous stem cell transplantation. This CDR3 contains 15 residues. Germline V gene lookup returns CDR1 MGHRA and CDR2 YSYEKL. V trimming: 5 bases; J trimming: 4 bases; junction bases outside the gene matches: 9. The clonotype comes from a human donor with classical Hodgkin lymphoma. J is TRBJ2-7 and V is TRBV4-1; 9 bases map to TRBD1. Sample: peripheral blood mononuclear cells (PBMCs), taken before the second cycle of nivolumab. The CDR3, as DNA: TGCGCCAGCAGCAATGGACAGGGGTTGGGGTACGAGCAGTACTTC. Translated: CASSNGQGLGYEQYF.